This TCR beta chain is drawn from a study of blood T cell dynamics during melanoma immunotherapy. The time point here: week 3, after first cycle of checkpoint inhibitor. Only in-frame clones appear in the TCRdb table, and some are missing; sequencing was by immunoSEQ multiplex PCR. The sample holds roughly 8,700 clones, over 75% seen once. Trimming removed 0 bases from V and 9 bases from J, with 12 bases in between. Germline CDR1 reads LNHNV; CDR2 reads YYDKDF (reference sequence). This CDR3 has 14 residues. Sequencing was performed on blood, taken from a patient treated with checkpoint blockade. This chain connects TRBV15 to TRBJ2-1; D perhaps matches TRBD2 (6 bases). The TCR originated in a human donor with melanoma. CDR3 in DNA: TGTGCCACCAGCAGAGATCGGAGGGCCGGTGAGCAGTTCTTC. Its protein product is CATSRDRRAGEQFF.